Listed below are T cell receptor beta chains from one sample, sequenced in a study of lymphopenia after photon versus proton radiotherapy. Assay: immunoSEQ multiplex PCR; the TCRdb copy retains only in-frame clones and omits some. The repertoire holds around 150,000 clones, with around nine tenths as singletons. The sequences come from peripheral blood, collected from a patient treated with photon-based radiotherapy. Source of these receptors: a man aged 45-60 years with gastric cancer. Each CDR3 is given with its conserved first and last residue. D genes are given only for firm matches. Rows may omit the clone size; those that give it use once, few, many or a size class.

j_gene | len | d_gene | v_gene | abundance | CDR3nt | CDR3aa
TRBJ2-5 | 12 | NA | TRBV10-3 | NA | TGTGCCATCAGTGGCCCCTCCGGGACCCAGTACTTC | CAISGPSGTQYF
TRBJ2-1 | 16 | TRBD2 | TRBV28 | NA | TGTGCCAGCAGCCTCTCTACTAGCGGGAGCTGGGATGAGCAGTTCTTC | CASSLSTSGSWDEQFF
TRBJ2-7 | 14 | NA | TRBV28 | NA | TGTGCCAGCAGTTTAGGGGGGGGCGGCTACGAGCAGTACTTC | CASSLGGGGYEQYF
TRBJ1-2 | 14 | TRBD1 | TRBV11-2 | NA | TGTGCCAGCAGCCCGGACAGGGAAACCCATGGCTACACCTTC | CASSPDRETHGYTF
TRBJ1-5 | 17 | NA | TRBV5-6 | NA | TGTGCCAGCAGCAGTGGTCTTCGGGGGAGGGGCAATCAGCCCCAGCATTTT | CASSSGLRGRGNQPQHF
TRBJ2-7 | 11 | NA | TRBV30 | NA | TGTGCCTGGACCGACAGGTACGAGCAGTACTTC | CAWTDRYEQYF
TRBJ2-3 | 13 | NA | TRBV11-2 | once | TGTGCCAGCAGCTGGCAGCGTTCAGATACGCAGTATTTT | CASSWQRSDTQYF
TRBJ2-7 | 11 | NA | TRBV28 | NA | TGTGCCACCACGCAAGCCTACGAGCAGTACTTC | CATTQAYEQYF
TRBJ2-7 | 15 | TRBD1 | TRBV15 | NA | TGTGCCACCAGCAGAGATGCAGGGGGCGGCTACGAGCAGTACTTC | CATSRDAGGGYEQYF
TRBJ1-5 | 15 | NA | TRBV6-1 | once | TGTGCCAGCAGAAATACAGTGCTAGGCAATCAGCCCCAGCATTTT | CASRNTVLGNQPQHF
TRBJ1-2 | 10 | NA | TRBV2 | NA | TGTGCCAGCAGGGGGGGCGGCTACACCTTC | CASRGGGYTF
TRBJ2-2 | 11 | NA | TRBV2 | NA | TGTGCCAGCAATGGGGGCGGGGAGCTGTTTTTT | CASNGGGELFF
TRBJ1-1 | 15 | NA | TRBV6-5 | NA | TGTGCCAGCACCCCGGGAGGGGGGACTCGGACTGAAGCTTTCTTT | CASTPGGGTRTEAFF